Here is one TCR beta chain with its context. Its antigen is unknown. These data originate in a study of cytomegalovirus exposure and HLA in healthy donors. Whole-study context: Of about 400 genotyped donors, around 84% clustered with self-reported Caucasian donors.

Study-wide results and caveats: A later analysis found most CMV-associated TCR beta chains apparently HLA-restricted. In an earlier analysis, productive rearrangement rates for most beta V segments clustered near 87% or 30%. Differences between HLA loci emerged in a later analysis of TCR association rates, with DRB1 most and HLA-C fewest.

The PCR was carried out with 60 Vbeta primers and 13 Jbeta primers. TCRdb's table, derived via immunoSEQ multiplex PCR, lists solely in-frame clones and lacks some. Seen here are some 130,000 clones, 75% to 90% observed once, and the top ten hold roughly 4%. CDR3 length: 18 amino acids. J lost 1 base, V lost 0 bases, and 7 bases had no gene match. Germline V CDR1 and CDR2: SGHRS, YFSETQ. This receptor was identified in a woman in her forties in good health and CMV-seronegative. The genes are TRBV5-1 and TRBJ2-2, with 9 bases matching TRBD2. Material for sequencing was PBMCs. CDR3 protein: CASSLARGGPKNTGELFF. CDR3 sequence (DNA): TGCGCCAGCAGCTTGGCGCGGGGGGGCCCCAAGAACACCGGGGAGCTGTTTTTT.